Reported below is one T cell receptor (beta chain). This sample is part of a study of cytomegalovirus exposure and HLA in healthy donors. Study-wide context: The 120 or so validation repertoires used a platform that matched the one used for the approximately 670 first-cohort repertoires, as a later analysis reported.

These donors were members of the roughly 120-subject validation cohort, a group separate from the roughly 670-subject first cohort. Germline V gene sequence: CDR1 SGHAT, CDR2 FQDESV (reference sequence). V was shortened by 5 bases and J by 4 bases, with 12 bases between the two germline ends. The CDR3 has 13 amino acids. The repertoire was sequenced with immunoSEQ multiplex PCR; TCRdb's copy has only in-frame clones and lacks some. This sample has some 310,000 clones; nearly 90% occur once, and the top ten carry around 0.96%. The sample consisted of PBMCs. The clonotype originates from a man under 40 in good health and CMV-seronegative. This rearrangement joins TRBV11-1 to TRBJ2-7, with D possibly matching TRBD1 (6 bases). The CDR3 DNA follows: TGTGCCAGCAGCCAGGCGGACAGTTACGAGCAGTACTTC. Its translation is CASSQADSYEQYF.